This T cell receptor beta chain was sequenced during a study of OX40 agonist ivuxolimab in advanced cancers. Study overall: Patients were treated with ivuxolimab, an agonistic anti-OX40 (CD134) antibody. The study's findings and limits: CD8+ T cells showed, on average, more clonal expansion than CD4+ cells.

Libraries were prepared by immunoSEQ multiplex PCR; TCRdb keeps only in-frame clonotypes and omits some of them. The table includes about 93,000 clones, approximately 92% detected once. Germline CDR1 reads MDHEN; CDR2 reads SYDVKM. CDR3 size: 14 residues. Between the trimmed V and J ends, which lost 4 bases and 4 bases, there was a span of 11 bases. Of note for this clone: What it binds is unknown.

The source of this sequence is an adult with an advanced solid tumor such as melanoma, head and neck, liver or kidney cancer. The V call is TRBV28, the J call TRBJ1-5; D is ambiguous. Sequences were derived from CD4+ or CD8+ T cells sorted from blood, sampled in a trial of the OX40 agonist ivuxolimab. The CDR3 DNA follows: TGTGCCAGCAGTTATAGGTCAGATAATCAGCCCCAGCATTTT. This translates into CASSYRSDNQPQHF.